This TCR beta chain was captured by sequencing in a study of blood T cell repertoires in COVID-19. Study overall: Nucleic acid was either cDNA or gDNA, and it came from T cells, B-cell-depleted T cells, or PBMCs.

Per the original methods: Reference gene primer amplification yielded estimated nucleated cell counts. Generated by immunoSEQ multiplex PCR, the TCRdb table keeps only in-frame clones and is missing some. For V, J and clone size, that table is used; D and trimming come from the DNA. The table lists some 150,000 clones, roughly 84% of them singletons. CDR3 size: 16 residues. With 4 bases clipped from V and 0 bases from J, the junction kept 7 bases outside the gene matches. In germline, CDR1 is MNHEY, CDR2 SVGAGI. The rearrangement links TRBV6-5 to TRBJ1-1; 8 positions match TRBD1. The sequenced material came from peripheral blood. This TCR was recovered from a human donor in a cohort sampled during active COVID-19. The CDR3 DNA follows: TGTGCCAGCAGTTTAGGACAGGGAACGGTGAACACTGAAGCTTTCTTT. Residues: CASSLGQGTVNTEAFF.